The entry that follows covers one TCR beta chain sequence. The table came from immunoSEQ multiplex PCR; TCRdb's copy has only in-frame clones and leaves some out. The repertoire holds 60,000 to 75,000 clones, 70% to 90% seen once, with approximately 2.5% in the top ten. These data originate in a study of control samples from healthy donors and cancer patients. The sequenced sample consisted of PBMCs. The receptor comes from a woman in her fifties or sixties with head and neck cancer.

The CDR3 nucleotides are TGTGCCAGCAGCCACTACAGGGACGACGGTCAGCCCCAGCATTTT. It specifies CASSHYRDDGQPQHF. The V call is TRBV3-1 (or the pseudogene TRBV3-2), the J call TRBJ1-5, with D perhaps TRBD1 (6 bases). Germline V gene lookup returns CDR1 LGHDT and CDR2 YNNKEL (reference sequence). With 3 bases removed from V and 6 bases from J, the gap between germline ends came to 15 bases. This CDR3 is built from 15 residues.